Below, 12 T cell receptor beta chains from the same sample are listed, as sequenced in a study of monozygotic twins with inflammatory bowel disease. After re-calling the 5' RACE reads, TCRdb lists one entry per CDR3 protein, DNA absent. The repertoire table contains about 380,000 distinct CDR3 sequences. Sequencing was carried out using blood. All receptors come from a human donor with ulcerative colitis or Crohn's disease, or a healthy co-twin of an affected twin (not recorded which).

The rearrangement joins TRBV7-2 to TRBJ2-1; TCRdb picks TRBD1, but there is no DNA to check that call. Germline V CDR1 and CDR2: SGHTA, FQGNSA. CDR3 length equals 14 residues. The CDR3 is CASSFYPGGNEQFF. Drawing the rest from reference TRBV7-2 and TRBJ2-1, the complete variable domain is GAGVSQSPSNKVTEKGKDVELRCDPISGHTALYWYRQSLGQGLEFLIYFQGNSAPDKSGLPSDRFSAERTGGSVSTLTIQRTQQEDSAVYLCASSFYPGGNEQFFGPGTRLTVL.

V gene TRBV5-1 combines with J gene TRBJ2-3; the TCRdb call, TRBD1, lacks DNA for checking. Germline values: CDR1 SGHRS, CDR2 YFSETQ. This CDR3 comprises 16 residues. CDR3 in amino acids: CASSNRDRGFPDTQYF. Using reference TRBV5-1 and TRBJ2-3 for the parts outside the CDR3, the full variable domain is KAGVTQTPRYLIKTRGQQVTLSCSPISGHRSVSWYQQTPGQGLQFLFEYFSETQRNKGNFPGRFSGRQFSNSRSEMNVSTLELGDSALYLCASSNRDRGFPDTQYFGPGTRLTVL.

This sequence joins TRBV14 and TRBJ1-2; TCRdb's D gene call, TRBD1, goes unchecked for lack of DNA. CDR3 length: 16 residues. Germline assignment: CDR1 SGHDN and CDR2 FVKESK. The CDR3 spells CASSQAGTGASRGYTF.

The chain combines TRBV6-5 with TRBJ2-7; TCRdb lists TRBD1, though no DNA is available to test this call. Germline-derived CDR1 and CDR2 are MNHEY and SVGAGI. The CDR3 consists of 15 residues. CDR3 residues: CASSTGQGFTYEQYF.

CDR3 region: CASSQLHGAGYPGELFF. The V call is TRBV6-2 or TRBV6-3, the J call TRBJ2-2; TCRdb indicates TRBD1, and absent DNA this call remains unverified. Germline V CDR1 and CDR2: MNHEY, SVGEGT. The CDR3 consists of 17 residues.

The V and J genes are TRBV7-9 and TRBJ2-7; TCRdb names TRBD1, which stays unverified in the absence of DNA. This CDR3 has 15 residues. Per the germline V gene, CDR1 is SEHNR and CDR2 is FQNEAQ (reference sequence). The CDR3 loop is CASSKTGGWSYEQYF. The complete variable domain, with remaining parts taken from reference TRBV7-9 and TRBJ2-7, reads DTGVSQNPRHKITKRGQNVTFRCDPISEHNRLYWYRQTLGQGPEFLTYFQNEAQLEKSRLLSDRFSAERPKGSFSTLEIQRTEQGDSAMYLCASSKTGGWSYEQYFGPGTRLTVT.

The rearrangement uses TRBV3-1 and TRBJ2-3; TCRdb outputs TRBD2, but without DNA this stays unchecked. Germline V gene data show CDR1 as LGHDT and CDR2 as YNNKEL (reference sequence). The CDR3 extends over 18 amino acids. The CDR3 region is CATQAPLETSGGTDTQYF.

The genes are TRBV15 and TRBJ2-1; without DNA, the TCRdb call of TRBD2 cannot be checked. This CDR3 region has 19 residues. From germline, CDR1 is LNHNV and CDR2 YYDKDF (reference sequence). The CDR3 loop reads CATSTRAGGPTSSYNEQFF.

The gene calls are TRBV7-9 and TRBJ1-4. Germline CDR1 is SEHNR and CDR2 is FQNEAQ (reference sequence). This CDR3 region has 13 residues. The CDR3 region is CASSSGLGEKLFF.

The chain couples TRBV5-1 to TRBJ2-3. The CDR3 contains 17 residues. Germline assignment: CDR1 SGHRS and CDR2 YFSETQ. The chain's CDR3 is CASSLEGSTALTDTQYF.

This sequence joins TRBV5-1 and TRBJ2-3. CDR1 SGHRS and CDR2 YFSETQ come from the germline V gene. This CDR3 is 14 amino acids long. Here the CDR3 reads CASSLVFSGDTQYF.

The chain has TRBV29-1 and TRBJ1-2; lacking DNA, the TRBD1 call made by TCRdb goes unchecked. Looked up from germline, CDR1 is SQVTM and CDR2 is ANQGSEA. This CDR3 has 14 amino acids. The CDR3 protein is CSVPPQDRDFGYTF.